This TCR beta chain derives from a study of blood T cell repertoires in COVID-19 (dated by TCRdb to between 2020 and 2021). Regarding the research as a whole: Samples covering the acute and convalescent phases of COVID-19 were provided by collaborators in the United States, Italy and Spain. The material from the prospective study consisted of cDNA or gDNA derived from T cells, B-cell-depleted T cells, or PBMCs. Subjects who had been exposed to COVID-19, were actively infected with it, or had recovered from it provided the deeply sampled blood TCRbeta repertoires that made up the dataset. A freely available public database, intended as a resource for researchers studying the immune response to SARS-CoV-2, is where the repertoires were released. Samples came from the ongoing ImmuneRACE study (first 160 participants) plus 1,254 subjects from 6 global collaborators. Where available, HLA class I and class II types were taken from metadata supplied by the sample provider and were not determined by assay-based typing. Nearly every sample came with metadata listing a de-identified subject ID, COVID-19 status, age in years and sex.

Results the study describes overall, beyond this receptor: How much clinical and demographic metadata was included differed by source and by participant, and the metadata was provided uncurated.

As encoded in the germline V gene (reference sequence), CDR1 is LGHDT while CDR2 is YNNKEL. Spanning cysteine to phenylalanine, the CDR3 consists of 13 amino acids. Here the CDR3 DNA is all that survives: 39 bases in frame from base 1. Relative to germline, V is 0 bases shorter and J is 8 bases shorter, with 8 bases between their ends. This clone was recorded only once. Its target antigen remains unknown. Nothing much larger sits one base from this clone, and base qualities are not available. Collaborating institutions collected whole blood in K2EDTA tubes following their own protocols. For TCRbeta analysis, collaborator samples were shipped as frozen whole blood, as isolated PBMCs, or as DNA extracted from either sample type. The immunoSEQ Assay, a bias-controlled multiplex PCR, was used to amplify TCRbeta CDR3 regions from genomic DNA. The authors' pipeline ran thus. Within the assay, amplification of reference gene primers was used to estimate how many nucleated cells each sample contained. To quantify the absolute abundance of each unique TCRbeta CDR3 rearrangement, sequence reads were collapsed and filtered. For each sample, productive Simpson clonality was calculated by taking the square root of Simpson's diversity index across productive rearrangements. TCRdb mirrors the immuneACCESS table, restricted to in-frame sequences. Some clones are absent from its copies; in checked studies, under half trace to an unresolved V gene, and the reason for the others is unknown. V, J and clone size reflect that table, while D and trimming were determined from the DNA. In this sample the table shows approximately 200,000 clones, around 87% of which occur a single time. Of the sample, less than 3.5% is held by the ten largest clones.

This sequence uses TRBV3-1 (or the pseudogene TRBV3-2) and TRBJ1-5, with the D gene not confidently named. The sample was peripheral blood. The sequence was obtained from a woman in her twenties or thirties with active or convalescent COVID-19. The nucleotide sequence reads as follows: TGTGCCAGCAGCCAAGACTTTGAGGAGCCCCAGCATTTT. It codes for CASSQDFEEPQHF.